The entry that follows covers one TCR beta chain sequence. Germline CDR1 and CDR2: MNHEY and SMNVEV (reference sequence). Trimming stripped 6 bases from V and 7 bases from J, with 16 bases between. The CDR3 length is 14 residues. The data are from a study of blood T cell repertoires in COVID-19. The data were produced by immunoSEQ multiplex PCR, yet TCRdb's version contains in-frame clones alone and is incomplete. The sample has 150,000 to 200,000 clones; around 86% are singletons. The TCR comes from a woman at least 80 years old in a cohort sampled during active or convalescent COVID-19. The V gene is TRBV27, the J gene TRBJ1-5, with D maybe TRBD1 (6 bases). Sequencing was carried out using peripheral blood. The CDR3 region has the DNA TGTGCCAGCAGGATTACAGGGTTAAGCCAGCCCCAGCATTTT. Its protein is CASRITGLSQPQHF.